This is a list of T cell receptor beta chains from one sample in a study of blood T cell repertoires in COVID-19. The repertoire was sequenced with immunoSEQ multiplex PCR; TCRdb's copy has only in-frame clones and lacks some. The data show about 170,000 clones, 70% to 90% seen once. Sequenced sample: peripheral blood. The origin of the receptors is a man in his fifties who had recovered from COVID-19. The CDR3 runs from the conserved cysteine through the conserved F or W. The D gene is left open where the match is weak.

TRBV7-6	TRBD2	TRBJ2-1	CASSPSGLAGGPNEQFF	TGTGCCAGCAGCCCGTCGGGACTAGCGGGGGGGCCCAATGAGCAGTTCTTC
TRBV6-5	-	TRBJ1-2	CASSYRGEGYGYTF	TGTGCCAGCAGTTACAGGGGGGAGGGCTATGGCTACACCTTC
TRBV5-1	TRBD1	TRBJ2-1	CASRRDRENEQFF	TGCGCCAGCAGACGAGACAGGGAGAATGAGCAGTTCTTC
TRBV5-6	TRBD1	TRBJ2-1	CASSLLGTGLYNEQFF	TGTGCCAGCAGCTTGTTAGGGACAGGGCTATACAATGAGCAGTTCTTC
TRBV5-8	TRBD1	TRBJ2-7	CASTRPRQGKRVEQYF	TGTGCCAGCACCCGCCCCAGACAGGGGAAACGGGTCGAGCAGTACTTC
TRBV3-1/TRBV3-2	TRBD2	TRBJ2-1	CASSPKTSGLPSYNEQFF	TGTGCCAGCAGCCCGAAGACTAGCGGGCTCCCTTCCTACAATGAGCAGTTCTTC
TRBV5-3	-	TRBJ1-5	CARSLRRGWSNQPQHF	TGTGCCAGAAGCTTGCGTCGGGGATGGAGCAATCAGCCCCAGCATTTT
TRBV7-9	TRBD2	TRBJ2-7	CASSPGGLAGGPYEQYF	TGTGCCAGCAGCCCAGGAGGACTAGCGGGGGGGCCCTACGAGCAGTACTTC
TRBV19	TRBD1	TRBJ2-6	CASRPGQGTSGANVLTF	TGTGCCAGTAGGCCAGGACAGGGGACCTCTGGGGCCAACGTCCTGACTTTC
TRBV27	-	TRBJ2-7	CASRSGARGLEQYF	TGTGCCAGCAGATCCGGGGCGCGGGGACTCGAGCAGTACTTC
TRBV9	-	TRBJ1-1	CASSGRGWDTEAFF	TGTGCCAGCAGCGGAAGGGGGTGGGACACTGAAGCTTTCTTT
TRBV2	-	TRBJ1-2	CASSEADWYGYTF	TGTGCCAGCAGTGAGGCTGATTGGTATGGCTACACCTTC
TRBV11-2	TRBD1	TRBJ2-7	CASSSRDSYEQYF	TGTGCCAGCAGCTCCCGGGACAGCTACGAGCAGTACTTC
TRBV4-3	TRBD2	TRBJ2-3	CASSQAGTSGNSDTQYF	TGCGCCAGCAGCCAGGCCGGGACTAGCGGGAATTCAGATACGCAGTATTTT
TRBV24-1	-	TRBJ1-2	CATRTVLYGYTF	TGTGCCACCAGGACAGTTCTATATGGCTACACCTTC
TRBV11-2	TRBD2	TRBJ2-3	CASSWRTSGRTDTQYF	TGTGCCAGCAGCTGGCGGACTAGCGGGAGAACAGATACGCAGTATTTT
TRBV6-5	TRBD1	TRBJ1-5	CASSSRTGGAGQPQHF	TGTGCCAGCAGTTCCCGGACAGGGGGCGCCGGGCAGCCCCAGCATTTT
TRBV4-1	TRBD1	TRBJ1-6	CASSLGQGGLDSPLHF	TGCGCCAGCAGCCTTGGACAGGGGGGGTTGGATTCACCCCTCCACTTT
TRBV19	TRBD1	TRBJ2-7	CASSSRPGGAGLYEQYF	TGTGCCAGTAGCTCACGCCCAGGGGGCGCCGGGTTGTACGAGCAGTACTTC
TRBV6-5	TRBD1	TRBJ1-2	CASGAGGVYGYTF	TGTGCCAGCGGGGCAGGGGGTGTCTATGGCTACACCTTC